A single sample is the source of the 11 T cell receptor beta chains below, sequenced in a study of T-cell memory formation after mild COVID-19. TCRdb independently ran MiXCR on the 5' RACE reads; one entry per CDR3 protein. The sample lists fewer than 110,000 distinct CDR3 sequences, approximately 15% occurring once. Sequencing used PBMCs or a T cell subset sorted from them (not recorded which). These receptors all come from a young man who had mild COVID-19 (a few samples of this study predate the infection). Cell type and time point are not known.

CDR3 DNA sequence: TGTGCCACCAGCAGAGAAAATCTCTACGAGCAGTACGTC. Its translation is CATSRENLYEQYV. J is TRBJ2-7 and V is TRBV15; unclear D gene. V lost 0 bases and J 3 bases, leaving 6 bases between the germline ends. Germline V CDR1 and CDR2: LNHNV, YYDKDF (reference sequence). The CDR3 has 13 residues.

The CDR3 here is CASSLLIAGRQETQYF. The CDR3, as DNA: TGTGCCAGCAGCTTACTGATAGCTGGCCGACAAGAGACCCAGTACTTC. V gene TRBV7-9 combines with J gene TRBJ2-5; D remains ambiguous. Trimming pared 2 bases from V and 2 bases from J, leaving 15 bases between. Germline V CDR1 and CDR2: SEHNR, FQNEAQ (reference sequence). CDR3 length equals 16 residues.

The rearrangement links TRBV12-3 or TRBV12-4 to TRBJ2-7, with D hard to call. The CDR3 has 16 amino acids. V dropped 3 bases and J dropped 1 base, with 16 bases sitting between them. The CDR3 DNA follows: TGTGCCAGCAGTTTCTGGCCAGGCCGTACTTCCTACGAGCAGTACTTC. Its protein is CASSFWPGRTSYEQYF.

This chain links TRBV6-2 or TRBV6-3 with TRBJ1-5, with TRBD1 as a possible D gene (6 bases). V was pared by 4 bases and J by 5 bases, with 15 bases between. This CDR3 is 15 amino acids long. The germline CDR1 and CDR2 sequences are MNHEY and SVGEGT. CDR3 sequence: CASSLPQGRDQPQHF. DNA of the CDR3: TGTGCCAGCAGTTTGCCCCAGGGGCGAGATCAGCCCCAGCATTTT.

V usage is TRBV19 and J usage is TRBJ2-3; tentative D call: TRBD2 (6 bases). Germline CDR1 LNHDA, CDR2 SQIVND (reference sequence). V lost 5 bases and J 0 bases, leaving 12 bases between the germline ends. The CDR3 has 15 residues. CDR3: CASSPLRGSTDTQYF. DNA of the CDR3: TGTGCCAGTAGTCCCCTGCGGGGAAGCACAGATACGCAGTATTTT.

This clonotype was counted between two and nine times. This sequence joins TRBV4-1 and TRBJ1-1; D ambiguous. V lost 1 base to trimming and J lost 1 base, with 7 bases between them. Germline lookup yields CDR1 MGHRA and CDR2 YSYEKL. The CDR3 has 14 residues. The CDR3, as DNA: TGCGCCAGCAGCCAAGTTCTGGAGAACACTGAAGCTTTCTTT. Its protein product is CASSQVLENTEAFF.

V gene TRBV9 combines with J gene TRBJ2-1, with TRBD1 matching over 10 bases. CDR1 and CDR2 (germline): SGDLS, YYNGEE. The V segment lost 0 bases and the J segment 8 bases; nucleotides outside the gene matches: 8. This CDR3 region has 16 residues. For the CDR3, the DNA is TGTGCCAGCAGCGTAGGGAAGGGGACAGGGGCGGATGAGCAGTTCTTC. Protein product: CASSVGKGTGADEQFF.

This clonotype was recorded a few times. CDR3 nucleotides: TGTGCCAGCAGTTTAGACAGGGGGCACTACGAGCAGTACTTC. It specifies CASSLDRGHYEQYF. V is TRBV27 and J is TRBJ2-7; 10 nucleotides align to TRBD1. The V gene's germline CDR1 is MNHEY and CDR2 SMNVEV (reference sequence). The CDR3 has 14 amino acids. V lost 2 bases and J lost 3; bases outside the gene matches: 1.

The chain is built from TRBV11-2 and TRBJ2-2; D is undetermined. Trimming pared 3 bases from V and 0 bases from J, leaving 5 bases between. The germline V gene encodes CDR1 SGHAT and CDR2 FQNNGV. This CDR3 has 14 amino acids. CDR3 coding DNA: TGTGCCAGCAGCTTCATTTCGAACACCGGGGAGCTGTTTTTT. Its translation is CASSFISNTGELFF.

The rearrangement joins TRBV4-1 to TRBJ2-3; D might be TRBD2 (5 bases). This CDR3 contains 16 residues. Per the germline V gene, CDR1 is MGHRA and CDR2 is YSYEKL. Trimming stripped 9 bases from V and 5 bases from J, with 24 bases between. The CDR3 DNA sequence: TGCGCCAGTAACAAGGCGACGGACTCCTCAATAGATACGCAGTATTTT. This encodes CASNKATDSSIDTQYF.

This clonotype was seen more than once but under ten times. CDR3 amino acids: CASTGGYDEQFF. The CDR3 DNA follows: TGTGCCAGTACAGGGGGCTATGATGAGCAGTTCTTC. V and J are TRBV19 and TRBJ2-1; 8 bases align to TRBD1. Looked up from germline, CDR1 is LNHDA and CDR2 is SQIVND (reference sequence). The V segment lost 7 bases and the J segment 8 bases; nucleotides outside the gene matches: 4. There are 12 residues in the CDR3. Using reference TRBV19 and TRBJ2-1 for the parts outside the CDR3, the full variable domain is DGGITQSPKYLFRKEGQNVTLSCEQNLNHDAMYWYRQDPGQGLRLIYYSQIVNDFQKGDIAEGYSVSREKKESFPLTVTSAQKNPTAFYLCASTGGYDEQFFGPGTRLTVL.